These 27 T cell receptor beta chains were sequenced from one sample in a study of graft-versus-host responses after intestinal transplantation. The table came from immunoSEQ multiplex PCR; TCRdb's copy has only in-frame clones and leaves some out. The table lists some 64,000 clones, approximately 90% of them singletons. Which antigens these TCRs recognize remains unknown. Sequencing used unstimulated CD8+ T cells sorted from spleen or lymph node cells, obtained before transplant. Source of these receptors: a human donor who was the organ donor for an intestinal transplant.

The chain combines TRBV15 with TRBJ2-7, with D possibly matching TRBD2 (5 bases). The germline V gene has CDR1 LNHNV and CDR2 YYDKDF (reference sequence). V was pared by 8 bases and J by 5 bases, with 19 bases between. The CDR3 extends over 14 amino acids. CDR3 DNA: TGTGCCACCCGACCGGGATCTTCCGGTCACGAGCAGTACTTC. It encodes CATRPGSSGHEQYF.

V gene TRBV13 combines with J gene TRBJ2-3; D not certain. The germline V gene encodes CDR1 PRHDT and CDR2 FYEKMQ (reference sequence). Between the trimmed V and J ends, which lost 1 base and 3 bases, there was a span of 11 bases. The CDR3 has 15 residues. DNA for the CDR3: TGTGCCAGCAGCTTAGAGGCTAGAGTGACAGATACGCAGTATTTT. It codes for CASSLEARVTDTQYF.

The genes are TRBV7-9 and TRBJ2-3; tentatively, D is TRBD1 (5 bases). The ends were cut back, 5 bases at V and 7 bases at J, with 22 bases in the middle. The CDR3 covers 16 residues. Germline loops: CDR1 SEHNR, CDR2 FQNEAQ (reference sequence). CDR3 nucleotides: TGTGCCAGCAGCCCTCACAGGCCTCCATACCCCCATACGCAGTATTTT. It encodes CASSPHRPPYPHTQYF.

This clone was found a few times. This chain joins TRBV6-5 and TRBJ1-4; 8 bases line up with TRBD1. CDR3 length: 16 residues. The germline V gene has CDR1 MNHEY and CDR2 SVGAGI. After removal of 4 bases from V and 5 bases from J, the junction contained 9 bases not matched to a gene. The CDR3 sequence: CASSSHYRGWNEKLFF. CDR3 bases: TGTGCCAGCAGTTCCCACTACAGGGGGTGGAATGAAAAACTGTTTTTT.

The gene calls are TRBV23-1 and TRBJ2-1, with D maybe TRBD1 (5 bases). TRBV23-1 is assigned to the ORF class and has an uncertain function. Trimming pared 1 base from V and 0 bases from J, leaving 10 bases between. The CDR3 runs to 16 residues. CDR3 in amino acids: CASSQCRQRSYNEQFF. DNA for the CDR3: TGCGCCAGCAGTCAATGCCGACAGCGCTCCTACAATGAGCAGTTCTTC.

This chain connects TRBV11-2 to TRBJ1-2; D may be TRBD1 (5 bases). V lost 2 bases and J 6 bases, leaving 28 bases between the germline ends. From germline, CDR1 is SGHAT and CDR2 FQNNGV. The CDR3 spans 19 residues. The CDR3 reads CASSLSGGWRERGDHGYTF. The CDR3 DNA sequence: TGTGCCAGCAGCTTAAGTGGTGGCTGGAGGGAACGGGGGGATCATGGCTACACCTTC.

This chain connects TRBV6-6 to TRBJ2-3; 8 bases are a match to TRBD1. The trim removed 5 bases at V and 4 bases at J, leaving 8 bases unmatched. This CDR3 contains 15 residues. CDR1 and CDR2 from the germline V gene are MNHNY and SVGAGI (reference sequence). CDR3 residues: CASSHPDREADTQYF. CDR3 DNA: TGTGCCAGCAGTCACCCGGACAGGGAGGCAGATACGCAGTATTTT.

This clone showed up just once. CDR3 nucleotides: TGTGCCAGCAGCACCGACGGGAGCTCCTACAATGAGCAGTTCTTC. Its protein product is CASSTDGSSYNEQFF. This chain links TRBV7-8 with TRBJ2-1; a weak D match, TRBD2 (6 bases). CDR3 length: 15 residues. V shed 5 bases and J shed 0 bases, with 11 bases lying between them. Per the germline V gene, CDR1 is SGHVS and CDR2 is FQNEAQ.

The chain links TRBV13 to TRBJ2-7; TRBD2 matches at 8 bases. V was clipped by 4 bases and J by 3 bases; unmatched bases: 5. The CDR3 sequence is 14 residues long. Germline loops: CDR1 PRHDT, CDR2 FYEKMQ (reference sequence). The CDR3 is CASSSRTSSYEQYF. CDR3 coding DNA: TGTGCCAGCAGCTCTCGGACTAGCAGCTACGAGCAGTACTTC.

The J gene is TRBJ1-2, the V gene TRBV28, with 8 bases that match TRBD1. The CDR3 runs 17 residues. Germline V CDR1 and CDR2: MDHEN, SYDVKM. V was pared by 4 bases and J by 5 bases, with 15 bases of the junction left unmatched. The CDR3 region has the DNA TGTGCCAGCAGTTGGATCTGGACAGGGCCGGGCGCTTATGGCTACACCTTC. It specifies CASSWIWTGPGAYGYTF.

The chain joins TRBV28 to TRBJ2-3; 16 bases match TRBD2. Per the germline V gene, CDR1 is MDHEN and CDR2 is SYDVKM. There are 17 residues in the CDR3. After removal of 5 bases from V and 6 bases from J, the junction contained 8 bases not matched to a gene. The CDR3, as DNA: TGTGCCAGCAGTGCTGGGACTAGCGGGAGGGGCAGTGATACGCAGTATTTT. Translation gives CASSAGTSGRGSDTQYF. The full variable domain, in which reference TRBV28 and TRBJ2-3 provide the parts outside the CDR3, is DVKVTQSSRYLVKRTGEKVFLECVQDMDHENMFWYRQDPGLGLRLIYFSYDVKMKEKGDIPEGYSVSREKKERFSLILESASTNQTSMYLCASSAGTSGRGSDTQYFGPGTRLTVL.

The rearrangement uses TRBV4-2 and TRBJ2-3; tentatively, D is TRBD2 (6 bases). The CDR3 runs 17 residues. V lost 0 bases and J lost 0, with 13 bases in between. The V gene's germline CDR1 is LGHNA and CDR2 YNFKEQ. The CDR3 region is CASSQDAGTMSTDTQYF. The CDR3 coding sequence is TGTGCCAGCAGCCAAGACGCGGGAACAATGAGCACAGATACGCAGTATTTT.

The chain is built from TRBV19 and TRBJ2-7; TRBD1 agrees at 8 bases. The CDR3 has 14 amino acids. The junction had 7 bases not matched to a gene; V was cut back by 6 bases and J by 3 bases. The germline V gene encodes CDR1 LNHDA and CDR2 SQIVND (reference sequence). CDR3 DNA: TGTGCCAGTAGCGAGGGACAGGCATACTACGAGCAGTACTTC. This gives the protein CASSEGQAYYEQYF.

The V call is TRBV6-6, the J call TRBJ1-1, with no clear D. V shed 0 bases and J shed 1 base, with 9 bases lying between them. Per germline, CDR1 MNHNY and CDR2 SVGAGI (reference sequence). The CDR3 is 15 amino acids. CDR3 bases: TGTGCCAGCAGTTACTCCAGCCGGGGGAACACTGAAGCTTTCTTT. Translating gives CASSYSSRGNTEAFF.

The gene calls are TRBV6-5 and TRBJ1-2; D gene uncertain. CDR3 length equals 10 residues. V was shortened by 0 bases and J by 13 bases, with 6 bases between the two germline ends. Germline values: CDR1 MNHEY, CDR2 SVGAGI. In DNA, the CDR3 is TGTGCCAGCAGTTACTCGATCGGCACCTTC. Protein: CASSYSIGTF.

This clone was seen only once. V gene TRBV7-3 combines with J gene TRBJ2-7; TRBD2 aligns across 9 bases. The germline gives CDR1 SGHTA, CDR2 FQGTGA. The junction had 12 bases not matched to a gene; V was cut back by 5 bases and J by 7 bases. The CDR3 covers 15 residues. The CDR3 nucleotides are TGTGCCAGCAGCCCCTCTGGCGGGAGGGCCGAAGAGCAGTACTTC. As protein: CASSPSGGRAEEQYF.

The chain couples TRBV6-1 to TRBJ2-7, with D possibly being TRBD1 (6 bases). Germline V CDR1 and CDR2: MNHNS, SASEGT. Trimming pared 2 bases from V and 0 bases from J, leaving 14 bases between. This CDR3 has 16 amino acids. The CDR3 protein is CASSESLGANSYEQYF. CDR3 nucleotide sequence: TGTGCCAGCAGTGAATCCCTGGGGGCCAACTCCTACGAGCAGTACTTC.

This chain uses TRBV6-4 with TRBJ1-1; no firm D call. Per the germline V gene, CDR1 is MRHNA and CDR2 is SNTAGT. Trimming left V 7 bases short and J 1 base short, with 13 bases between. This CDR3 comprises 14 residues. Written as DNA, the CDR3 is TGTGCCAGCAAATACGAAGCAACGAACACTGAAGCTTTCTTT. Its translation: CASKYEATNTEAFF.

This clone was recorded once. The chain is built from TRBV28 and TRBJ1-5; the match to TRBD1 covers 10 bases. The CDR3 runs 16 residues. Unmatched junction bases numbered 9, after V lost 0 bases and J lost 10 bases. Germline V gene lookup returns CDR1 MDHEN and CDR2 SYDVKM. In nucleotides, the CDR3 is TGTGCCAGCAGTTTATGGGTTTGGGAGACAGGGGGCCCCCAGCATTTT. The encoded protein is CASSLWVWETGGPQHF.

The V call is TRBV11-2, the J call TRBJ1-1, with D uncertain. CDR1 is SGHAT and CDR2 is FQNNGV in the germline V gene. This CDR3 has 14 residues. V shed 4 bases and J shed 1 base, with 10 bases lying between them. In DNA, the CDR3 is TGTGCCAGCAGCTCTCCCTTTCCGAACACTGAAGCTTTCTTT. Amino acid sequence: CASSSPFPNTEAFF.

The chain couples TRBV5-1 to TRBJ2-7; TRBD2 aligns across 7 bases. The CDR3 has 15 residues. Germline trimming cut 3 bases from V and 3 bases from J; bases unmatched to any gene: 9. Germline V CDR1 and CDR2: SGHRS, YFSETQ. CDR3 DNA: TGCGCCAGCAGCTGGGGGGGGAGCCGTTACTACGAGCAGTACTTC. This codes for CASSWGGSRYYEQYF.

This chain uses TRBV16 with TRBJ2-7; the match to TRBD1 covers 7 bases. Looked up from germline, CDR1 is KGHSY and CDR2 is FQNENV. J was trimmed by 3 bases and V by 3 bases; bases with no gene match: 5. The CDR3 has 14 residues. CDR3 DNA: TGTGCCAGCAGCCATAGGGACAGATTCTACGAGCAGTACTTC. Encoded protein: CASSHRDRFYEQYF.

V and J are TRBV10-3 and TRBJ2-1, with TRBD2 matching over 8 bases. The V gene's germline CDR1 is ENHRY and CDR2 SYGVKD. Losses at the gene ends were 10 bases for V and 1 base for J; bases not matched to a gene: 12. The CDR3 has 16 residues. CDR3 amino acids: CATKGREEVSYNEQFF. The CDR3 DNA sequence: TGTGCCACCAAGGGGCGGGAGGAGGTGTCCTACAATGAGCAGTTCTTC.

The chain employs TRBV4-2 and TRBJ2-7; 10 bases are shared with TRBD2. The V and J ends lost 5 bases and 2 bases, in that order; junction bases with no gene match: 6. This CDR3 has 15 amino acids. Germline lookup yields CDR1 LGHNA and CDR2 YNFKEQ. In nucleotides, the CDR3 is TGTGCCAGCAGCACTCTAGCGGGAGATGCCTACGAGCAGTACTTC. This sequence encodes CASSTLAGDAYEQYF.

The chain recombines TRBV7-9 with TRBJ2-3, with D maybe TRBD2 (5 bases). The V end was cut by 3 bases, the J end by 4 bases, with 8 bases between. The CDR3 totals 13 residues. The germline gives CDR1 SEHNR, CDR2 FQNEAQ (reference sequence). CDR3 protein: CASSFPGADTQYF. Written as DNA, the CDR3 is TGTGCCAGCAGCTTTCCCGGGGCAGATACGCAGTATTTT.

The CDR3 DNA reads TGTGCCAGCAGTCCCGCATTGTGGAATGCGGGACGGCACTATGGCTACACCTTC. It translates to CASSPALWNAGRHYGYTF. This rearrangement joins TRBV28 to TRBJ1-2; tentatively, D is TRBD1 (5 bases). Trimming removed 5 bases at V and 3 bases at J, with 25 bases between. This CDR3 is 18 amino acids long. Germline CDR1 reads MDHEN; CDR2 reads SYDVKM.

The V call is TRBV5-1, the J call TRBJ2-1; D is uncertain. Trimming removed 5 bases from V and 0 bases from J, with 6 bases in between. The CDR3 is made up of 13 amino acids. CDR1 SGHRS and CDR2 YFSETQ come from the germline V gene. The CDR3 nucleotides read TGCGCCAGCAGATCTAGCTCCTACAATGAGCAGTTCTTC. It encodes CASRSSSYNEQFF.